Each of the 15 T cell receptor beta chains below was sequenced from the same sample in a study of CD8 T cells in ankylosing spondylitis. Via MiXCR, TCRdb re-called the 5' RACE reads, giving one row per CDR3 protein. The sample contains 300,000 to 350,000 distinct CDR3 sequences, less than 25% of which appear only once. Sequencing used blood, either unsorted or a sorted T cell fraction (not recorded which). These TCRs come from a female donor with ankylosing spondylitis or in good health (not recorded which).

The gene calls are TRBV11-2 and TRBJ1-3; TRBD1 is a possible D gene (6 bases). The CDR3 sequence is 13 residues long. Germline loops: CDR1 SGHAT, CDR2 FQNNGV. V was clipped by 5 bases and J by 7 bases, with 12 bases between them. The CDR3 reads CASSPNQGNTIYF. The CDR3 region has the DNA TGTGCCAGCAGCCCCAATCAGGGGAACACCATATATTTT. The whole variable domain, filled in from reference TRBV11-2 and TRBJ1-3, reads EAGVAQSPRYKIIEKRQSVAFWCNPISGHATLYWYQQILGQGPKLLIQFQNNGVVDDSQLPKDRFSAERLKGVDSTLKIQPAKLEDSAVYLCASSPNQGNTIYFGEGSWLTVV.

The V gene is TRBV6-2 or TRBV6-3, the J gene TRBJ1-5; D not resolved. The germline gives CDR1 MNHEY, CDR2 SVGEGT. With 2 bases removed from V and 3 bases from J, the gap between germline ends came to 17 bases. CDR3 length: 17 amino acids. CDR3 nucleotides: TGTGCCAGCAGTTACGATCCCGGCGGGGTTCCCAATCAGCCCCAGCATTTT. Its translation is CASSYDPGGVPNQPQHF.

This chain joins TRBV7-2 and TRBJ2-7; D is possibly TRBD1 or TRBD2 (6 bases each). The CDR3 extends over 14 amino acids. Germline lookup yields CDR1 SGHTA and CDR2 FQGNSA. Trimming pared 3 bases from V and 5 bases from J, leaving 14 bases between. The CDR3 region has the DNA TGTGCCAGCAGCTTGGGGGGCTTTTTAAACGAGCAGTACTTC. As protein: CASSLGGFLNEQYF.

A few counts support this clonotype. The CDR3 coding sequence is TGCAGTGCTTGGAATTACAGGGGGAGCTACGAGCAGTACTTC. Translating it yields CSAWNYRGSYEQYF. The rearrangement uses TRBV20-1 and TRBJ2-7; 8 bases are a match to TRBD1. The J segment lost 3 bases and the V segment lost 5 bases, leaving 9 bases of the junction unmatched. This CDR3 comprises 14 residues. Per germline, CDR1 DFQATT and CDR2 SNEGSKA (reference sequence).

A few counts support this clonotype. The rearrangement uses TRBV12-3 or TRBV12-4 and TRBJ2-5, with D maybe TRBD1 (6 bases). CDR3 size: 14 residues. V dropped 6 bases and J dropped 2 bases, with 13 bases sitting between them. The DNA of the CDR3 is TGTGCCAGCAGCTCCACAGGGAATCAAGAGACCCAGTACTTC. This encodes CASSSTGNQETQYF.

The rearrangement joins TRBV25-1 to TRBJ2-7; maybe TRBD1 (6 bases). CDR3 length equals 15 residues. The germline V gene encodes CDR1 MGHDK and CDR2 SYGVNS. V lost 1 base, J lost 2 bases, and 12 bases lay in between. The CDR3 sequence: CASSESKAGAYEQYF. The CDR3 DNA follows: TGTGCCAGCAGTGAATCCAAGGCAGGGGCCTACGAGCAGTACTTC.

Notes on this clonotype: Since a much larger clone is just one base distant, this may be a read error. This chain connects TRBV20-1 to TRBJ1-2; D gene uncertain. The germline gives CDR1 DFQATT, CDR2 SNEGSKA (reference sequence). This CDR3 spans 13 amino acids. The CDR3 DNA reads as TGCAGTGCTCGACTTGGAAGTAACTGTGGCTACACCTTC. It specifies CSARLGSNCGYTF.

The table lists this clonotype with many counts. This chain links TRBV24-1 with TRBJ2-3; TRBD1 is a possible D gene (6 bases). The length of the CDR3 is 13 residues. CDR1 KGHDR and CDR2 SFDVKD come from the germline V gene. The V end lost 3 bases, the J end lost 6 bases, and 9 bases lay between the germline ends. The CDR3 here is CATSDLDSDTQYF. Here the CDR3 DNA reads TGTGCCACCAGTGATCTGGACAGTGATACGCAGTATTTT.

The genes are TRBV30 and TRBJ2-1, with 12 bases fitting TRBD2. The CDR3 runs to 17 residues. Germline lookup yields CDR1 GTSNPN and CDR2 SVGIG (reference sequence). J gave up 5 bases and V 3 bases, and 11 bases lay outside the gene matches. CDR3 residues: CAWSGEGWTSGNNEQFF. Here the CDR3 DNA reads TGTGCCTGGAGCGGGGAGGGATGGACTAGCGGGAACAATGAGCAGTTCTTC.

This clonotype was observed a handful of times. The J gene is TRBJ2-7, the V gene TRBV28; D gene uncertain. V lost 1 base to trimming and J lost 2 bases, with 6 bases between them. The CDR3 is 13 residues long. Germline CDR1 reads MDHEN; CDR2 reads SYDVKM. CDR3: CASSLLGTYEQYF. CDR3 sequence (DNA): TGTGCCAGCAGTTTATTGGGCACCTACGAGCAGTACTTC.

This clonotype was counted a single time. The chain recombines TRBV4-3 with TRBJ2-7; no reliable D call. The V gene's germline CDR1 is LGHNA and CDR2 YSLEER. This CDR3 contains 15 residues. Trimming removed 0 bases from V and 1 base from J, with 10 bases in between. In DNA form, the CDR3 reads TGCGCCAGCAGCCAAGATGTTACCTCTTCCTACGAGCAGTACTTC. Residues: CASSQDVTSSYEQYF.

This clonotype was picked up a small number of times. The chain has TRBV2 and TRBJ1-5, with D hard to call. V gave up 1 base and J gave up 3 bases, with 7 bases separating them. The CDR3 spans 14 residues. Germline CDR1 SNHLY, CDR2 FYNNEI. CDR3 protein: CASSEGWANQPQHF. CDR3 in DNA: TGTGCCAGCAGTGAAGGGTGGGCCAATCAGCCCCAGCATTTT.

The J gene is TRBJ1-1, the V gene TRBV6-6; D is perhaps TRBD1 (5 bases). The ends were cut back, 0 bases at V and 11 bases at J, with 19 bases in the middle. This CDR3 is built from 15 residues. Germline V lookup: CDR1 MNHNY, CDR2 SVGAGI (reference sequence). The CDR3 reads CASSYSIIVGLEAFF. CDR3 DNA sequence: TGTGCCAGCAGTTACTCCATTATTGTGGGGCTTGAGGCTTTCTTT.

This clonotype was observed a handful of times. The CDR3 here is CASNRGDTEAFF. In nucleotides, the CDR3 is TGTGCCAGCAACAGGGGTGACACTGAAGCTTTCTTT. J is TRBJ1-1 and V is TRBV6-2 or TRBV6-3, with TRBD1 matching over 7 bases. Germline lookup yields CDR1 MNHEY and CDR2 SVGEGT. The CDR3 is 12 amino acids. Losses at the gene ends were 7 bases for V and 3 bases for J; bases not matched to a gene: 2.

This clonotype was counted many times. The V call is TRBV20-1, the J call TRBJ1-1; D unresolved. Trimming removed 2 bases from V and 1 base from J, with 14 bases in between. The CDR3 spans 15 residues. Per the germline V gene, CDR1 is DFQATT and CDR2 is SNEGSKA (reference sequence). CDR3 in amino acids: CSARLPTTQNTEAFF. In DNA form, the CDR3 reads TGCAGTGCTAGATTGCCCACAACCCAGAACACTGAAGCTTTCTTT.